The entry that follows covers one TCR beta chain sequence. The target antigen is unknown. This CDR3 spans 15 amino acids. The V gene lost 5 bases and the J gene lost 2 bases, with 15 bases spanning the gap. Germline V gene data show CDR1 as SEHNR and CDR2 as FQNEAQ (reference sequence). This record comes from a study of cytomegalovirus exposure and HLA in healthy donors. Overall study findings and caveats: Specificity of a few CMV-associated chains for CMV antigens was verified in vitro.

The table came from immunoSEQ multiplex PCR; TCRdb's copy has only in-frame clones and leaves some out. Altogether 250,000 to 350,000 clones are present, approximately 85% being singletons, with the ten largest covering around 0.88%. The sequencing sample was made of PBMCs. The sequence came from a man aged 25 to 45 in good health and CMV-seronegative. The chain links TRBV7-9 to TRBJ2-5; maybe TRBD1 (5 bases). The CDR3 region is CASSTGRVWQETQYF. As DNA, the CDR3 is TGTGCCAGCAGCACCGGCAGGGTTTGGCAAGAGACCCAGTACTTC.